A single TCR beta chain is shown here with its context. This specimen comes from a study of Graves' ophthalmopathy and Graves' hyperthyroidism. Transcripts of RNA were the source for amplifying TCR beta CDR3 regions. An opening RT-PCR round employed HTBI primers and preceded a second-round multiplex PCR. A single record per CDR3 protein comes from TCRdb applying MiXCR to the multiplex PCR reads. The sample has fewer than 650,000 distinct CDR3 sequences; 20% to 25% are singletons. The ends were cut back, 6 bases at V and 4 bases at J, with 18 bases in the middle. The CDR3 sequence is 14 residues long. CDR1 is DFQATT and CDR2 is SNEGSKA in the germline V gene (reference sequence).

The origin of this receptor is a woman between 18 and 30 years old with stable Graves' hyperthyroidism. Some clones in this sample may be carry-over from other donors' samples. Sequenced: peripheral blood. The rearrangement links TRBV20-1 to TRBJ1-1; TRBD1 is a possible D gene (5 bases). CDR3: CSAGPPGWATEAFF. The CDR3 nucleotides are TGCAGTGCCGGGCCCCCAGGGTGGGCCACTGAAGCTTTCTTT.